Following are 5 T cell receptor beta chains from one sample sequenced in a study of T cell clones after liver transplantation. Method: immunoSEQ multiplex PCR; TCRdb's copy keeps in-frame clones and lacks some. The data show roughly 70,000 clones, with 80% seen just once and 0.45% to 0.65% held by the top ten. Sequencing used CD4+ T cells from blood, obtained before liver transplant. These receptors were obtained from a human donor who received a liver transplant.

The chain carries TRBV2 and TRBJ1-4; perhaps TRBD1 as D (5 bases). Germline lookup yields CDR1 SNHLY and CDR2 FYNNEI. The CDR3 spans 13 residues. V lost 10 bases to trimming and J lost 7 bases, with 16 bases between them. In nucleotides, the CDR3 is TGTGCCACGTCGGGGGGGATGGGTGAAAAACTGTTTTTT. It translates to CATSGGMGEKLFF.

The V and J genes are TRBV28 and TRBJ2-2; D uncertain. This CDR3 has 11 amino acids. Per the germline V gene, CDR1 is MDHEN and CDR2 is SYDVKM. Trimming took off 7 bases at V and 1 base at J, with 1 base between the two ends. CDR3 in DNA: TGTGCCAGCAAGAACACCGGGGAGCTGTTTTTT. Amino acid sequence: CASKNTGELFF.

The chain carries TRBV18 and TRBJ1-2, with D possibly TRBD1 on 5 matching bases. CDR3 length equals 14 residues. Trimming took off 5 bases at V and 2 bases at J, with 12 bases between the two ends. Germline V gives CDR1 KGHSH, CDR2 LQKENI. The CDR3 sequence: CASSGAGANYGYTF. CDR3 in DNA: TGTGCCAGCTCAGGAGCCGGGGCCAACTATGGCTACACCTTC.

The chain employs TRBV7-2 and TRBJ2-1; D remains unclear. V shed 5 bases and J shed 0 bases, with 5 bases lying between them. In germline, CDR1 is SGHTA, CDR2 FQGNSA. The CDR3 has 13 residues. This chain's CDR3 is CASSPASYNEQFF. In DNA form, the CDR3 reads TGTGCCAGCAGCCCTGCCTCCTACAATGAGCAGTTCTTC.

The CDR3 region is CASSPVTGMETQYF. DNA for the CDR3: TGTGCCAGCAGCCCCGTTACAGGGATGGAGACCCAGTACTTC. V gene TRBV11-2 combines with J gene TRBJ2-5; weak D call: TRBD1 (6 bases). CDR3 length equals 14 residues. Germline CDR1 is SGHAT and CDR2 is FQNNGV. The germline V and J ends were trimmed by 5 bases and 5 bases, with 15 bases remaining between them.